This T cell receptor beta chain was observed in a study of blood T cells in healthy people across ages. The second PCR ran roughly 6 to 12 cycles with a sample-barcoded 5' primer and J-beta primers. Each cDNA molecule received a tag from a template-switch adaptor that had 12 random nucleotides. TCRdb re-analysed the 5' RACE reads in MiXCR, keeping a single row per CDR3 protein. Of around 790,000 distinct CDR3 sequences in the sample, around 45% were seen once. Each sample had at least 7 million PBMCs isolated. This TCR was sampled from a man aged 60 to 75 in good health. Sequencing was performed on blood.

In DNA form, the CDR3 reads TGTGCCAGCAGTGGACAGGCCGCCTATGGCTACACCTTC. It encodes CASSGQAAYGYTF. This chain links TRBV12-3 or TRBV12-4 with TRBJ1-2; TRBD1 matches at 7 bases. V dropped 5 bases and J dropped 4; count of bases not matched to a gene: 4. The CDR3 is 13 amino acids.